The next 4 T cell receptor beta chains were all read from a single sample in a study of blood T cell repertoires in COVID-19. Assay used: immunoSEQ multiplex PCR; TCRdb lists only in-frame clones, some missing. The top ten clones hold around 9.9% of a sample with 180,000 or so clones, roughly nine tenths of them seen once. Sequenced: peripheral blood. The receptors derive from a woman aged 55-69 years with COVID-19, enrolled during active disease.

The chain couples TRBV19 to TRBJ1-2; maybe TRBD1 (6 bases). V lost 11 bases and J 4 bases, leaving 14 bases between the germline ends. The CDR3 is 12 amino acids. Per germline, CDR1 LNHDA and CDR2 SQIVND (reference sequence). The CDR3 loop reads CACTTGLYGYTF. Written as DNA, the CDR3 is TGTGCCTGCACGACAGGACTCTATGGCTACACCTTC.

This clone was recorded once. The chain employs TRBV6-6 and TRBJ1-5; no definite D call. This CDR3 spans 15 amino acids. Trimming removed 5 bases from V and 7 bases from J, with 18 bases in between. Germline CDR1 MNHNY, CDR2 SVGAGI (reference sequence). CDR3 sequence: CASSRSSGRRQPQHF. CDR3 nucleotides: TGTGCCAGCAGTCGATCTTCGGGTCGACGACAGCCCCAGCATTTT.

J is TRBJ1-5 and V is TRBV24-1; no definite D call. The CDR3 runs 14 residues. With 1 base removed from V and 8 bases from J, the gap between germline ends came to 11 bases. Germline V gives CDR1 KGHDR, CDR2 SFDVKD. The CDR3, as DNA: TGTGCCACCAGTGATTTTGGGCCGGGAGAGCCCCAGCATTTT. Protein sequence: CATSDFGPGEPQHF.

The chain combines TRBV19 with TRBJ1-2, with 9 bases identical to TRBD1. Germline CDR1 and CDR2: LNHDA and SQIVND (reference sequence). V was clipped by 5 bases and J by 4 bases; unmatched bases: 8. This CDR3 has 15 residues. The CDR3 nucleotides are TGTGCCAGTAGTTCATCCGACAGGGGGGGCTATGGCTACACCTTC. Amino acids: CASSSSDRGGYGYTF.